One sample yielded the 24 T cell receptor beta chains listed below, sequenced in a study of T cells in Graves' hyperthyroidism and ophthalmopathy. TCR beta CDR3 sequences were amplified from RNA transcripts. When the TCR CDR3 underwent first-round RT-PCR, the HTBI primer set was used. Each CDR3 protein is one row after TCRdb ran MiXCR on the multiplex PCR reads. Among around 350,000 distinct CDR3 sequences listed, approximately 13% were seen once. The sequencing input was blood. The receptors originated from a woman younger than 30 with Graves' hyperthyroidism.

This chain uses TRBV4-1 with TRBJ2-7; 11 bases fit TRBD1. After removal of 1 base from V and 2 bases from J, the junction contained 4 bases not matched to a gene. There are 16 residues in the CDR3. Germline loops: CDR1 MGHRA, CDR2 YSYEKL. The CDR3: CASSQGGQGATYEQYF. The CDR3 DNA reads TGCGCCAGCAGCCAAGGAGGACAGGGGGCCACCTACGAGCAGTACTTC.

The sample holds a few counts of this clonotype. One base away lies a much larger clone, so this may be a sequencing read error. The chain employs TRBV7-3 and TRBJ1-6; D might be TRBD1 (6 bases). From germline, CDR1 is SGHTA and CDR2 FQGTGA. The CDR3 is 14 residues long. CDR3 amino acids: CASSLMGAESPRHF. As DNA, the CDR3 is TGTGCCAGCAGCTTAATGGGGGCGGAGTCACCCCGCCACTTT.

This clonotype was found a few times. This may arise from a read error, as a much more abundant clone is one base away. The CDR3, as DNA: TGTGCCACCAGTGAAGGGAACACTGAAGCTTTCTTT. Residues: CATSEGNTEAFF. V gene TRBV24-1 combines with J gene TRBJ1-1, with no clear D. CDR1 and CDR2 from the germline V gene are KGHDR and SFDVKD. The CDR3 is 12 residues long. V dropped 4 bases and J dropped 1 base, with 3 bases sitting between them.

This clonotype showed up just a few times. V usage is TRBV6-1 and J usage is TRBJ1-2; maybe TRBD1 (6 bases). The V gene lost 7 bases and the J gene lost 6 bases, with 18 bases spanning the gap. The CDR3 consists of 14 residues. The germline CDR1 and CDR2 sequences are MNHNS and SASEGT. DNA for the CDR3: TGTGCCAGCACCCCCGGGGAGGGGGTTCATGGCTACACCTTC. Residues: CASTPGEGVHGYTF.

At least ten counts were recorded for this clonotype. The rearrangement links TRBV18 to TRBJ1-1; D is possibly TRBD1 (6 bases). Germline lookup yields CDR1 KGHSH and CDR2 LQKENI. V was trimmed by 2 bases and J by 4 bases, leaving 17 bases between them. The CDR3 consists of 16 residues. The CDR3 sequence: CASSPATPGHPTEAFF. CDR3 DNA sequence: TGTGCCAGCTCACCAGCCACCCCGGGACACCCCACTGAAGCTTTCTTT.

This clonotype was counted many times. The rearrangement links TRBV24-1 to TRBJ2-7; possible D gene TRBD1, 5 bases. This CDR3 has 14 residues. Germline CDR1 and CDR2: KGHDR and SFDVKD. Trimming took off 3 bases at V and 3 bases at J, with 11 bases between the two ends. In DNA, the CDR3 is TGTGCCACCAGTGATGGGCAGGGTCGCTACGAGCAGTACTTC. It is translated as CATSDGQGRYEQYF.

This clonotype has at least ten counts. The rearrangement links TRBV6-1 to TRBJ2-1, with 10 bases lining up with TRBD2. The V gene end was trimmed by 4 bases and the J gene end by 8 bases; junction bases not matched to a gene: 11. The CDR3 totals 16 residues. Germline V gene lookup returns CDR1 MNHNS and CDR2 SASEGT. This chain's CDR3 is CASSGLSSGGADEQFF. The CDR3, as DNA: TGTGCCAGCAGTGGGCTCTCGAGCGGGGGGGCCGATGAGCAGTTCTTC.

Many counts were recorded for this clonotype. V is TRBV3-1 and J is TRBJ2-7; no clear D. Trimming took 1 base from V and 6 from J, leaving 13 bases between them. CDR1 is LGHDT, CDR2 YNNKEL, per germline (reference sequence). The CDR3 covers 14 residues. CDR3 amino acids: CASSQGARSSEQYF. The CDR3 nucleotides read TGTGCCAGCAGCCAAGGGGCTCGATCTAGCGAGCAGTACTTC.

Many counts were recorded for this clonotype. This chain connects TRBV28 to TRBJ2-7, with 9 bases aligning to TRBD1. The CDR3 loop spans 15 amino acids. The germline V gene encodes CDR1 MDHEN and CDR2 SYDVKM. The ends lost 6 bases at V and 0 bases at J; junction bases unmatched: 6. The CDR3 region has the DNA TGTGCCAGCAGGATCGACAGGGGGTACTCCTACGAGCAGTACTTC. It translates to CASRIDRGYSYEQYF.

This chain connects TRBV7-8 to TRBJ1-5; TRBD1 matches 7 bases. The germline V gene has CDR1 SGHVS and CDR2 FQNEAQ. This CDR3 comprises 15 residues. The V gene end was trimmed by 1 base and the J gene end by 6 bases; junction bases not matched to a gene: 6. The CDR3: CASSLVQGEIQPQHF. The CDR3 region has the DNA TGTGCCAGCAGCTTAGTGCAGGGGGAGATTCAGCCCCAGCATTTT.

This clonotype was seen repeatedly, ten times or more. The chain has TRBV20-1 and TRBJ2-1, with TRBD2 matching over 7 bases. This CDR3 has 14 amino acids. The junction had 10 bases not matched to a gene; V was cut back by 3 bases and J by 8 bases. Germline V gives CDR1 DFQATT, CDR2 SNEGSKA (reference sequence). CDR3 sequence (DNA): TGCAGTGCTAGGACGGGAGGCCACCCCGATGAGCAGTTCTTC. Translation gives CSARTGGHPDEQFF.

Comments on this clonotype: This could be a read error, since a much larger clone is one nucleotide away. This rearrangement joins TRBV7-9 to TRBJ1-1, with D possibly matching TRBD1 (5 bases). The CDR3 covers 14 residues. The V end was cut by 5 bases, the J end by 11 bases, with 21 bases between. Germline V gives CDR1 SEHNR, CDR2 FQNEAQ (reference sequence). In DNA, the CDR3 is TGTGCCAGCAGCCACACCTACATGGGGCGCGGGGCTTTCTTT. Residues: CASSHTYMGRGAFF. The full variable domain, rest sourced from reference TRBV7-9 and TRBJ1-1, is DTGVSQNPRHKITKRGQNVTFRCDPISEHNRLYWYRQTLGQGPEFLTYFQNEAQLEKSRLLSDRFSAERPKGSFSTLEIQRTEQGDSAMYLCASSHTYMGRGAFFGQGTRLTVV.

This clonotype appeared a few times. A read error may produce the germline difference seen at one junction end. The V and J genes are TRBV7-9 and TRBJ1-1, with a possible D match to TRBD1 (5 bases). Per the germline V gene, CDR1 is SEHNR and CDR2 is FQNEAQ (reference sequence). This CDR3 contains 12 residues. CDR3 amino acids: CVSSPQVTEAFF. CDR3 sequence (DNA): TGTGTCAGCAGCCCACAGGTCACTGAAGCTTTCTTT.

V gene TRBV19 combines with J gene TRBJ1-5; D gene unclear. Trimming took off 5 bases at V and 4 bases at J, with 12 bases between the two ends. The CDR3 runs to 14 residues. Germline V gene lookup returns CDR1 LNHDA and CDR2 SQIVND (reference sequence). The CDR3 DNA reads as TGTGCCAGTAGTGTGGCCGTGGAAAATCAGCCCCAGCATTTT. It yields the protein CASSVAVENQPQHF.

This clonotype showed up many times. This rearrangement joins TRBV27 to TRBJ2-7; unclear D gene. The CDR3 sequence is 11 residues long. V shed 10 bases and J shed 3 bases, with 10 bases lying between them. From germline, CDR1 is MNHEY and CDR2 SMNVEV (reference sequence). CDR3 sequence: CATRTFYEQYF. The CDR3 DNA is TGTGCCACCAGAACCTTCTACGAGCAGTACTTC.

The V and J genes are TRBV28 and TRBJ1-1, with TRBD1 as a possible D gene (6 bases). The CDR3 runs 12 residues. Trimming took 6 bases from V and 5 from J, leaving 10 bases between them. Germline V gene data show CDR1 as MDHEN and CDR2 as SYDVKM. The CDR3 is CASSTGRTEAFF. In DNA, the CDR3 is TGTGCCAGCAGCACAGGGAGGACTGAAGCTTTCTTT.

This chain connects TRBV19 to TRBJ2-1; D may be TRBD1 (5 bases). Per the germline V gene, CDR1 is LNHDA and CDR2 is SQIVND (reference sequence). The CDR3 covers 14 residues. The V gene lost 5 bases and the J gene lost 2 bases, with 10 bases spanning the gap. This CDR3 reads CASSSRQTYNEQFF. Written as DNA, the CDR3 is TGTGCCAGTAGTTCCCGACAGACCTACAATGAGCAGTTCTTC.

This clonotype was recorded a few times. V usage is TRBV10-3 and J usage is TRBJ1-1, with D hard to call. Germline V gene lookup returns CDR1 ENHRY and CDR2 SYGVKD. Trimming shortened V by 11 bases and J by 0 bases, and 13 bases separated the two germline ends. The CDR3 consists of 13 residues. Written as DNA, the CDR3 is TGTGCCGCCCACAGTATGGTGAACACTGAAGCTTTCTTT. This encodes CAAHSMVNTEAFF.

This clonotype has at least ten counts. The chain recombines TRBV12-3 or TRBV12-4 with TRBJ1-2; 7 nucleotides agree with TRBD1. The CDR3 extends over 15 amino acids. Unmatched junction bases numbered 10, after V lost 5 bases and J lost 4 bases. The CDR3 DNA reads as TGTGCCAGCAGTCCTACGACAGGGTCTGGCTATGGCTACACCTTC. Translation gives CASSPTTGSGYGYTF.

This clonotype was picked up many times. The chain is built from TRBV11-2 and TRBJ2-1; 10 bases are a match to TRBD2. With V trimmed by 4 bases and J by 8 bases, 11 bases remained unmatched. The germline V gene has CDR1 SGHAT and CDR2 FQNNGV. CDR3 size: 16 residues. CDR3 nucleotide sequence: TGTGCCAGCAGCTATGCGTTGAAGCGGGAGGGCGATGAGCAGTTCTTC. Translating gives CASSYALKREGDEQFF. Filled out from reference TRBV11-2 and TRBJ2-1, the complete variable domain reads EAGVAQSPRYKIIEKRQSVAFWCNPISGHATLYWYQQILGQGPKLLIQFQNNGVVDDSQLPKDRFSAERLKGVDSTLKIQPAKLEDSAVYLCASSYALKREGDEQFFGPGTRLTVL.

In its sample, this clonotype was seen many times. The rearrangement links TRBV15 to TRBJ2-5; D is possibly TRBD1 (5 bases). V lost 0 bases, J lost 5 bases, and 13 bases lay in between. This CDR3 has 15 residues. Germline V gene data show CDR1 as LNHNV and CDR2 as YYDKDF (reference sequence). CDR3 loop: CATSREGAGLETQYF. CDR3 DNA sequence: TGTGCCACCAGCAGAGAAGGGGCAGGGCTGGAGACCCAGTACTTC.

The table lists this clonotype with many counts. A read error may produce the germline difference seen at one junction end. The rearrangement uses TRBV5-1 and TRBJ1-6; 9 bases match TRBD1. The germline CDR1 and CDR2 sequences are SGHRS and YFSETQ. This CDR3 is built from 14 residues. The CDR3 bases are TGTGCCAGCAGTCCCGGGACAGGGAATTCACCCCTCCACTTT. Translating it yields CASSPGTGNSPLHF.

This clonotype was detected ten times or more. One end of the junction varies from germline; a read error may be responsible. The V and J genes are TRBV7-7 and TRBJ1-1; TRBD1 aligns across 7 bases. Per germline, CDR1 SSHAT and CDR2 FNYEAQ (reference sequence). CDR3 length: 13 residues. The CDR3: CASSVDRDTEAFF. For the CDR3, the DNA is TGTGCTAGCAGCGTCGACAGGGACACTGAAGCTTTCTTT.

The table lists this clonotype with many counts. The chain joins TRBV5-1 to TRBJ2-1, with D possibly TRBD2 on 6 matching bases. CDR3 length: 15 residues. CDR1 and CDR2 from the germline V gene are SGHRS and YFSETQ. Trimming took 0 bases from V and 5 from J, leaving 12 bases between them. CDR3 in amino acids: CASSLARDCNNEQFF. Here the CDR3 DNA reads TGCGCCAGCAGCTTGGCCCGGGACTGCAACAATGAGCAGTTCTTC.